A single sample gave rise to the 2 T cell receptor beta chains below, sequenced in a study of T cell responses to AZD1222 COVID-19 vaccine. The table came from immunoSEQ multiplex PCR; TCRdb's copy has only in-frame clones and leaves some out. This table has 150,000 to 160,000 clones, 70% to 90% appearing once. Material: peripheral blood, obtained on day 0 of MenACWY control vaccination. The receptor set was obtained from an adult in good health.

The V and J genes are TRBV6-5 and TRBJ1-3; no clear D gene. Germline V lookup: CDR1 MNHEY, CDR2 SVGAGI. CDR3 length: 13 residues. The V and J ends lost 7 bases and 0 bases respectively, with 7 bases between them. CDR3: CASMISSGNTIYF. The CDR3 nucleotides are TGTGCCAGCATGATTTCCTCTGGAAACACCATATATTTT.

The chain uses TRBV7-6 and TRBJ1-6; 7 bases are a match to TRBD1. Unmatched junction bases numbered 4, after V lost 0 bases and J lost 5 bases. Looked up from germline, CDR1 is SGHVS and CDR2 is FNYEAQ. This CDR3 is built from 16 residues. The CDR3 spells CASSLARQGNNSPLHF. For the CDR3, the DNA is TGTGCCAGCAGCTTAGCGCGACAGGGTAATAATTCACCCCTCCACTTT.